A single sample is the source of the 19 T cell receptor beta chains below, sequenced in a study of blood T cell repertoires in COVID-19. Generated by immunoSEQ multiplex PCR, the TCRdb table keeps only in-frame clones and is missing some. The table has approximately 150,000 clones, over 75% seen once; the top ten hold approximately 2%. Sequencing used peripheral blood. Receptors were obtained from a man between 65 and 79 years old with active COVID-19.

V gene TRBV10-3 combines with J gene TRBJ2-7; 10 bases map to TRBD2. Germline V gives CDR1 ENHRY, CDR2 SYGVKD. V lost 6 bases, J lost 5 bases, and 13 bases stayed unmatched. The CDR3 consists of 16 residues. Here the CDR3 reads CAISARVLAGSDEQYF. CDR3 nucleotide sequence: TGTGCCATCAGCGCGAGGGTACTAGCGGGAAGCGACGAGCAGTACTTC.

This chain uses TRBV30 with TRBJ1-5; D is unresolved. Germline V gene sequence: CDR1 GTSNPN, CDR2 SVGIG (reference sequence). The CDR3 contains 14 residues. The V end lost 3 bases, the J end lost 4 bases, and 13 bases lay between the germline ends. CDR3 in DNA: TGTGCCTGGAGCCACAACAGAATGAATCAGCCCCAGCATTTT. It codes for CAWSHNRMNQPQHF. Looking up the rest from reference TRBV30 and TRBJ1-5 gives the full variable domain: SQTIHQWPATLVQPVGSPLSLECTVEGTSNPNLYWYRQAAGRGLQLLFYSVGIGQISSEVPQNLSASRPQDRQFILSSKKLLLSDSGFYLCAWSHNRMNQPQHFGDGTRLSIL.

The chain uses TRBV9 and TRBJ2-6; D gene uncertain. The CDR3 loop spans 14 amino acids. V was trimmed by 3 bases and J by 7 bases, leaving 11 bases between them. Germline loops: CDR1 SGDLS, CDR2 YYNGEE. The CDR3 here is CASSAGNSANVLTF. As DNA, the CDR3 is TGTGCCAGCAGCGCGGGTAATAGCGCCAACGTCCTGACTTTC.

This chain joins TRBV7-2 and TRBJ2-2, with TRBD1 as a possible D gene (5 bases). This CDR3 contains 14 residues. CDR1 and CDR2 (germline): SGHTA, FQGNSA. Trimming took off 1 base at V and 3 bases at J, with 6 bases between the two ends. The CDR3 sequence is CASSLVRDTGELFF. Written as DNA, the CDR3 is TGTGCCAGCAGCTTAGTCAGGGACACCGGGGAGCTGTTTTTT.

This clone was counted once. The CDR3 bases are TGCGCCAGCAGCCCCGACAGGTCGCACTACGAGCAGTACTTC. This codes for CASSPDRSHYEQYF. The rearrangement uses TRBV4-3 and TRBJ2-7; D might be TRBD1 (6 bases). Per germline, CDR1 LGHNA and CDR2 YSLEER. V was cut by 4 bases and J by 3 bases, with 13 bases left in between. The CDR3 totals 14 residues.

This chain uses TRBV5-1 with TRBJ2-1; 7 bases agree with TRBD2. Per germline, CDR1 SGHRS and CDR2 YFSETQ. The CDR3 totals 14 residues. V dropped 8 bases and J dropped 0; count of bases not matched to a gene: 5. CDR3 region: CASGRDSSYNEQFF. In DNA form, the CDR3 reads TGCGCCAGTGGGAGGGACTCCTCCTACAATGAGCAGTTCTTC. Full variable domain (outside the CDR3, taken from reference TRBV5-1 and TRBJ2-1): KAGVTQTPRYLIKTRGQQVTLSCSPISGHRSVSWYQQTPGQGLQFLFEYFSETQRNKGNFPGRFSGRQFSNSRSEMNVSTLELGDSALYLCASGRDSSYNEQFFGPGTRLTVL.

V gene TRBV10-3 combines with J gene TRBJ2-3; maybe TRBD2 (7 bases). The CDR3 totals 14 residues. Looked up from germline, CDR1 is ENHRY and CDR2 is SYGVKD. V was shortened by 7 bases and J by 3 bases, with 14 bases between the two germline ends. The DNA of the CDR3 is TGTGCCATCAATGGGGGGGGCCGAACAGATACGCAGTATTTT. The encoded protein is CAINGGGRTDTQYF.

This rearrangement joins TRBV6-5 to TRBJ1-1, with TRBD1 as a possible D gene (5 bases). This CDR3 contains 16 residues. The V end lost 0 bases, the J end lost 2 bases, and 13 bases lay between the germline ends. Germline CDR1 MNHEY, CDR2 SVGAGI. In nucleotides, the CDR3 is TGTGCCAGCAGTTACTCGAGCAGGGCGGGAAACACTGAAGCTTTCTTT. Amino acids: CASSYSSRAGNTEAFF.

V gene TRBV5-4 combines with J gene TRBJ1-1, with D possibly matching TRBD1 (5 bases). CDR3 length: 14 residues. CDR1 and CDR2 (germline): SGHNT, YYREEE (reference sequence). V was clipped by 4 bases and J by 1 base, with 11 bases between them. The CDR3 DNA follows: TGTGCCAGCAGCAGGGGAGGCGGGAACACTGAAGCTTTCTTT. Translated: CASSRGGGNTEAFF.

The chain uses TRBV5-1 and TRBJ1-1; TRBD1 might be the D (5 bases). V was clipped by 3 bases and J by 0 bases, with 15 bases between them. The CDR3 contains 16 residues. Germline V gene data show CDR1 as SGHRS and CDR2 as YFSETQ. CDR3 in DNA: TGCGCCAGCAGCTCAGGGCGGTTACCTTTGAACACTGAAGCTTTCTTT. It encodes CASSSGRLPLNTEAFF.

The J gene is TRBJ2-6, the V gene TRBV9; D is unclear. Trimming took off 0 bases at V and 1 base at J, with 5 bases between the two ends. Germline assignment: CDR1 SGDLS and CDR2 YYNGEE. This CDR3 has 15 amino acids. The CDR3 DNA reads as TGTGCCAGCAGCGTAGTAGTTTCTGGGGCCAACGTCCTGACTTTC. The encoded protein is CASSVVVSGANVLTF.

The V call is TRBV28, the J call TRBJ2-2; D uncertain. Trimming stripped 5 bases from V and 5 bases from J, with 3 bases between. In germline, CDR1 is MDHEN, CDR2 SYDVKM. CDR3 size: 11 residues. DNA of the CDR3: TGTGCCAGCAGTCGGACCGGGGAGCTGTTTTTT. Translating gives CASSRTGELFF.

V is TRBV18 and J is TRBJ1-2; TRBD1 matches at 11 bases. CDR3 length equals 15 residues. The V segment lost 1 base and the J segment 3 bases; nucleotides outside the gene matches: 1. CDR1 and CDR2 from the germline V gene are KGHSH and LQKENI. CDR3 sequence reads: CASSPRDRGYYGYTF. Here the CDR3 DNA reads TGTGCCAGCTCACCACGGGACAGGGGGTACTATGGCTACACCTTC.

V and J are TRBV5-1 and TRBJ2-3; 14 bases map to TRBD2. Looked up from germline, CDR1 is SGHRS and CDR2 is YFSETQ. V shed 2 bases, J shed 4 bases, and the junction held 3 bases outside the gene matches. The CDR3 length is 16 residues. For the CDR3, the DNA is TGCGCCAGCAGCTTACCGGGACTAGCGGGAGCAGATACGCAGTATTTT. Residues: CASSLPGLAGADTQYF.

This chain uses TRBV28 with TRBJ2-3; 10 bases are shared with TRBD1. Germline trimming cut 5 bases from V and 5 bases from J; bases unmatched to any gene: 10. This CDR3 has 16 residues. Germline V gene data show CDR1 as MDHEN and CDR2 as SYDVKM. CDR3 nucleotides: TGTGCCAGCAGTACAACCGGGACAGGGGAAAAAGATACGCAGTATTTT. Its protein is CASSTTGTGEKDTQYF. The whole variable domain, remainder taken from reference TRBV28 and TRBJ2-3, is DVKVTQSSRYLVKRTGEKVFLECVQDMDHENMFWYRQDPGLGLRLIYFSYDVKMKEKGDIPEGYSVSREKKERFSLILESASTNQTSMYLCASSTTGTGEKDTQYFGPGTRLTVL.

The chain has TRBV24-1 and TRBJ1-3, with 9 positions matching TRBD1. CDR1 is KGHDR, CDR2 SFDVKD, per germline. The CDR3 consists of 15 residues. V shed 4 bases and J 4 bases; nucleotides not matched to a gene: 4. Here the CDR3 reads CATSDPGTGGNTIYF. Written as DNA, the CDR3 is TGTGCCACCAGTGACCCCGGGACAGGGGGAAACACCATATATTTT.

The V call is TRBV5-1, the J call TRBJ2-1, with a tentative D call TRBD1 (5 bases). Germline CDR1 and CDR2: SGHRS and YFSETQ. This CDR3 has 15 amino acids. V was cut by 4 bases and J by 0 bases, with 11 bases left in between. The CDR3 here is CASSPTDSSYNEQFF. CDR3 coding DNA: TGCGCCAGCAGCCCGACAGATAGCTCCTACAATGAGCAGTTCTTC.

CDR3 bases: TGTGCCAGTAGTCCAAACCTGATAGGCAATCAGCCCCAGCATTTT. It is translated as CASSPNLIGNQPQHF. The chain couples TRBV19 to TRBJ1-5; the D is unclear. CDR3 length: 15 amino acids. Trimming pared 5 bases from V and 2 bases from J, leaving 13 bases between. CDR1 is LNHDA, CDR2 SQIVND, per germline (reference sequence).

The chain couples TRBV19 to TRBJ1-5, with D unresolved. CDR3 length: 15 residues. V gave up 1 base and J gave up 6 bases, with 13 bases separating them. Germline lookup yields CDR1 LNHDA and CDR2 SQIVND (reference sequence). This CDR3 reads CASSIAPAGSQPQHF. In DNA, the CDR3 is TGTGCCAGTAGTATAGCCCCGGCAGGCAGTCAGCCCCAGCATTTT.